Listed below are T cell receptor beta chains from one sample, sequenced in a study of cytomegalovirus exposure and HLA in healthy donors. The data were produced by immunoSEQ multiplex PCR, yet TCRdb's version contains in-frame clones alone and is incomplete. In the table there are 130,000 to 150,000 clones, less than 90% of which are singletons. Sequencing used PBMCs. These receptors all come from a woman aged 18-29 years in good health and CMV-seropositive. CDR3s include the opening cysteine and the closing phenylalanine or tryptophan. The size field is filled for only some rows; it gives once, few, many or a size class.

J gene: TRBJ1-2
V gene: TRBV4-3
clone size: NA
CDR3 protein: CASSQEPGQGIYGYTF

J gene: TRBJ1-2
V gene: TRBV27
clone size: NA
CDR3 protein: CASRGSGQGGYTF

J gene: TRBJ2-3
V gene: TRBV9
clone size: NA
CDR3 protein: CASQRLSTDTQYF

J gene: TRBJ1-2
V gene: TRBV5-1
clone size: NA
CDR3 protein: CASSPGGGNYGYTF

J gene: TRBJ1-1
V gene: TRBV19
clone size: NA
CDR3 protein: CASSVRQGAAEAFF

J gene: TRBJ2-3
V gene: TRBV10-3
clone size: NA
CDR3 protein: CAISDPTISTDTQYF

J gene: TRBJ2-5
V gene: TRBV7-6
clone size: NA
CDR3 protein: CASSLSGGGGETQYF

J gene: TRBJ2-1
V gene: TRBV20-1
clone size: NA
CDR3 protein: CSVGRNNEQFF

J gene: TRBJ1-1
V gene: TRBV28
clone size: NA
CDR3 protein: CASSPGSPLPEAFF

J gene: TRBJ2-7
V gene: TRBV21-1
clone size: NA
CDR3 protein: CASSIPGLAGVNEQYF

J gene: TRBJ2-3
V gene: TRBV27
clone size: NA
CDR3 protein: CASTGQRVFTSTDTQYF

J gene: TRBJ2-2
V gene: TRBV11-2
clone size: NA
CDR3 protein: CASSPMGGASTGELFF

J gene: TRBJ2-1
V gene: TRBV7-8
clone size: NA
CDR3 protein: CASSELAGMYNEQFF

J gene: TRBJ2-3
V gene: TRBV29-1
clone size: few
CDR3 protein: CSVETTIKDTQYF

J gene: TRBJ2-5
V gene: TRBV29-1
clone size: NA
CDR3 protein: CSVAGLGQETQYF